This entry describes one T cell receptor beta chain. The data were produced by immunoSEQ multiplex PCR, yet TCRdb's version contains in-frame clones alone and is incomplete. The table includes about 1.5 million clones, under 99% detected once. Trimming stripped 6 bases from V and 6 bases from J, with 11 bases between. Germline CDR1 MNHNS, CDR2 SASEGT. The CDR3 is 13 amino acids. These data are taken from a study of shared clonotypes between healthy human individuals. This receptor was obtained from a man aged 30 to 45 in good health. The chain is built from TRBV6-1 and TRBJ2-2; D is perhaps TRBD1 (6 bases). Input material: naive CD4+ T cells sorted from blood. Subset: CD45RA+ positively selected. The CDR3 loop reads CASRPQGSGELFF. DNA of the CDR3: TGTGCCAGCAGGCCACAGGGTTCCGGGGAGCTGTTTTTT.